The 15 T cell receptor beta chains below were found in one sample sequenced in a study of blood T cell repertoires in COVID-19. Sequencing used immunoSEQ multiplex PCR; TCRdb keeps in-frame clones, though not all of them. In the table there are 120,000 to 150,000 clones, approximately 88% of which are singletons. The sequenced sample was PBMCs or T cells enriched from blood (not recorded which). These receptors were collected from a man aged 40-55 years with acute COVID-19.

This sequence joins TRBV5-8 and TRBJ1-5; TRBD1 matches at 7 bases. CDR3 size: 18 residues. Germline V gene lookup returns CDR1 SGHTS and CDR2 YDEGEE. V dropped 0 bases and J dropped 0; count of bases not matched to a gene: 9. The DNA of the CDR3 is TGTGCCAGCAGCTTGGAATACCGGGACAGTTATAGCAATCAGCCCCAGCATTTT. Translated, it gives CASSLEYRDSYSNQPQHF.

The chain links TRBV7-2 to TRBJ2-2; D unresolved. The germline gives CDR1 SGHTA, CDR2 FQGNSA. This CDR3 contains 15 residues. V was trimmed by 4 bases and J by 9 bases, leaving 18 bases between them. This chain's CDR3 is CASSYPDGSFWELFF. The CDR3 DNA follows: TGTGCCAGCAGCTACCCCGACGGGTCCTTTTGGGAGCTGTTTTTT. Looking up the rest from reference TRBV7-2 and TRBJ2-2 gives the full variable domain: GAGVSQSPSNKVTEKGKDVELRCDPISGHTALYWYRQSLGQGLEFLIYFQGNSAPDKSGLPSDRFSAERTGGSVSTLTIQRTQQEDSAVYLCASSYPDGSFWELFFGEGSRLTVL.

The chain carries TRBV5-1 and TRBJ2-7; D possibly corresponds to TRBD2 (6 bases). The germline V gene has CDR1 SGHRS and CDR2 YFSETQ. This CDR3 spans 14 amino acids. V was pared by 3 bases and J by 0 bases, with 10 bases between. CDR3 loop: CASSSGLSSYEQYF. The CDR3 DNA reads as TGCGCCAGCAGCTCGGGACTCTCCTCCTACGAGCAGTACTTC.

V is TRBV28 and J is TRBJ1-2, with TRBD1 matching 7 bases. Germline values: CDR1 MDHEN, CDR2 SYDVKM. V gave up 11 bases and J gave up 7 bases; unmatched junction bases: 7. The CDR3 covers 11 residues. The chain's CDR3 is CAAGGRGGYTF. The CDR3 nucleotides read TGTGCCGCAGGGGGGCGTGGTGGCTACACCTTC.

This chain connects TRBV27 to TRBJ1-5; 8 positions match TRBD1. Germline CDR1 and CDR2: MNHEY and SMNVEV (reference sequence). With 6 bases clipped from V and 0 bases from J, the junction kept 16 bases outside the gene matches. CDR3 length equals 19 residues. DNA for the CDR3: TGTGCCAGCAGCCCCACAGGGGGTTCAAGAAGCTATAGCAATCAGCCCCAGCATTTT. Its translation: CASSPTGGSRSYSNQPQHF.

V is TRBV19 and J is TRBJ1-5, with 8 bases identical to TRBD1. There are 14 residues in the CDR3. Trimming removed 6 bases from V and 5 bases from J; junction bases left unmatched: 6. Germline CDR1 LNHDA, CDR2 SQIVND (reference sequence). The CDR3 DNA follows: TGTGCCAGTAGCCCCGGACAGGGCGATCAGCCCCAGCATTTT. This gives the protein CASSPGQGDQPQHF.

In its sample, this clone was seen a few times. This rearrangement joins TRBV2 to TRBJ2-7, with 9 bases that match TRBD1. The CDR3 contains 14 residues. The germline V gene encodes CDR1 SNHLY and CDR2 FYNNEI. V was pared by 6 bases and J by 4 bases, with 7 bases of the junction left unmatched. The CDR3, as DNA: TGTGCCAGCAGCCTTACAGGGGGCCGATACGAGCAGTACTTC. This codes for CASSLTGGRYEQYF.

The CDR3 DNA reads as TGTGCCAGCAGTATTCCGCGGGGGCTGGACACTGAAGCTTTCTTT. Its protein product is CASSIPRGLDTEAFF. The rearrangement joins TRBV6-2 or TRBV6-3 to TRBJ1-1, with D maybe TRBD1 (6 bases). The CDR3 totals 15 residues. The germline CDR1 and CDR2 sequences are MNHEY and SVGEGT. V lost 5 bases to trimming and J lost 3 bases, with 16 bases between them.

The rearrangement links TRBV27 to TRBJ2-3; possible D gene TRBD2, 6 bases. The germline CDR1 and CDR2 sequences are MNHEY and SMNVEV (reference sequence). The CDR3 spans 14 residues. V dropped 6 bases and J dropped 0 bases, with 10 bases sitting between them. In DNA form, the CDR3 reads TGTGCCAGCAGCCTGGCGGGGAGCACAGATACGCAGTATTTT. Encoded protein: CASSLAGSTDTQYF.

This chain joins TRBV7-9 and TRBJ2-2, with a tentative D call TRBD1 (5 bases). Looked up from germline, CDR1 is SEHNR and CDR2 is FQNEAQ (reference sequence). This CDR3 is built from 15 residues. V dropped 5 bases and J dropped 5 bases, with 15 bases sitting between them. The CDR3 loop is CASSPRAGRTGELFF. The CDR3 DNA follows: TGTGCCAGCAGCCCTCGGGCAGGGCGAACCGGGGAGCTGTTTTTT.

The rearrangement uses TRBV12-3 or TRBV12-4 and TRBJ2-5, with D maybe TRBD2 (5 bases). The CDR3 extends over 12 amino acids. Trimming shortened V by 4 bases and J by 4 bases, and 7 bases separated the two germline ends. The CDR3 DNA sequence: TGTGCCAGCAGTTCTGGAGGAGAGACCCAGTACTTC. This gives the protein CASSSGGETQYF.

The rearrangement joins TRBV12-3 or TRBV12-4 to TRBJ1-2; D unresolved. V was clipped by 5 bases and J by 1 base, with 8 bases between them. The CDR3 runs to 13 residues. For the CDR3, the DNA is TGTGCCAGCAGTACACAGAATAACTATGGCTACACCTTC. Translating it yields CASSTQNNYGYTF.

This chain joins TRBV6-1 and TRBJ2-2; 8 bases are a match to TRBD1. The junction had 6 bases not matched to a gene; V was cut back by 4 bases and J by 2 bases. This CDR3 has 16 residues. Germline CDR1 MNHNS, CDR2 SASEGT. DNA for the CDR3: TGTGCCAGCAGTGGATCGGGACAGGTTAACACCGGGGAGCTGTTTTTT. Translation: CASSGSGQVNTGELFF.

The rearrangement uses TRBV2 and TRBJ2-7, with 9 bases fitting TRBD2. This CDR3 is built from 14 residues. The V gene's germline CDR1 is SNHLY and CDR2 FYNNEI. The V segment lost 3 bases and the J segment 7 bases; nucleotides outside the gene matches: 7. The CDR3 DNA reads TGTGCCAGCAGTGAGGTAGCGGGAGCGATTGAGCAGTACTTC. Amino acids: CASSEVAGAIEQYF.

This clone was picked up one time. The genes are TRBV11-2 and TRBJ2-5; 9 bases fit TRBD2. V lost 1 base to trimming and J lost 5 bases; unmatched junction nucleotides: 8. The CDR3 loop spans 16 amino acids. From germline, CDR1 is SGHAT and CDR2 FQNNGV. DNA of the CDR3: TGTGCCAGCAGCTTAGCGGTGACTAGCGGAGCGGAGACCCAGTACTTC. Encoded protein: CASSLAVTSGAETQYF.